What follows are 10 T cell receptor beta chains derived from one specimen sequenced in a study of cytomegalovirus exposure and HLA in healthy donors. Amplification used 60 Vbeta primers and 13 Jbeta primers. Data came from immunoSEQ multiplex PCR; TCRdb stores just in-frame clones and leaves some out. Of over 200,000 clones detected, over 70% appear once; the ten largest clones hold 2.5% to 3%. Sequencing used PBMCs. All receptors derive from a woman between 55 and 75 years old in good health and CMV-seropositive.

In its sample, this clone was seen once. V usage is TRBV2 and J usage is TRBJ1-4; no clear D. With 5 bases removed from V and 6 bases from J, the gap between germline ends came to 16 bases. Per germline, CDR1 SNHLY and CDR2 FYNNEI. This CDR3 region has 15 residues. This CDR3 reads CASSPESASYEKLFF. The CDR3 DNA reads TGTGCCAGCAGTCCTGAAAGCGCCAGTTATGAAAAACTGTTTTTT. Drawing the rest from reference TRBV2 and TRBJ1-4, the complete variable domain is EPEVTQTPSHQVTQMGQEVILRCVPISNHLYFYWYRQILGQKVEFLVSFYNNEISEKSEIFDDQFSVERPDGSNFTLKIRSTKLEDSAMYFCASSPESASYEKLFFGSGTQLSVL.

The V and J genes are TRBV19 and TRBJ2-2; 8 bases are a match to TRBD2. The CDR3 is 14 residues long. Germline lookup yields CDR1 LNHDA and CDR2 SQIVND (reference sequence). Trimming at V came to 4 bases and at J to 7 bases, leaving 5 bases not matched to a gene. The CDR3 sequence is CASSKGTSNGELFF. For the CDR3, the DNA is TGTGCCAGTAGTAAGGGGACTAGTAACGGGGAGCTGTTTTTT.

The chain recombines TRBV28 with TRBJ1-5; possibly TRBD1 for D (5 bases). The V gene lost 3 bases and the J gene lost 0 bases, with 12 bases spanning the gap. Germline V gives CDR1 MDHEN, CDR2 SYDVKM. CDR3 length: 16 residues. The CDR3 here is CASSFRDFFSNQPQHF. CDR3 DNA sequence: TGTGCCAGCAGTTTCCGGGACTTCTTTAGCAATCAGCCCCAGCATTTT.

This sequence joins TRBV27 and TRBJ1-5; D is uncertain. The CDR3 length is 12 residues. Germline V gene data show CDR1 as MNHEY and CDR2 as SMNVEV (reference sequence). Trimming took 3 bases from V and 3 from J, leaving 3 bases between them. The CDR3 reads CASSFYNQPQHF. The DNA for the CDR3 is TGTGCCAGCAGTTTTTACAATCAGCCCCAGCATTTT.

A few counts support this clone. The rearrangement joins TRBV28 to TRBJ2-1; 8 bases fit TRBD2. The ends lost 5 bases at V and 3 bases at J; junction bases unmatched: 6. This CDR3 is 15 amino acids long. The germline V gene encodes CDR1 MDHEN and CDR2 SYDVKM. CDR3: CASSPPGGGYNEQFF. CDR3 DNA: TGTGCCAGCAGTCCCCCGGGAGGGGGCTACAATGAGCAGTTCTTC.

The chain carries TRBV21-1 and TRBJ2-3; TRBD2 is the table's D call and was not checked against the DNA. TRBV21-1 has pseudogene status. CDR3 length: 16 amino acids. The CDR3 DNA reads as TGTGCCAGCAGCAACCGGGGGACTAGGAGTACAGATACGCAGTATTTT. It translates to CASSNRGTRSTDTQYF.

This clone was observed a handful of times. The chain has TRBV6-5 and TRBJ2-2; perhaps TRBD1 as D (5 bases). The CDR3 covers 14 residues. Germline V gene sequence: CDR1 MNHEY, CDR2 SVGAGI. V dropped 0 bases and J dropped 7 bases, with 9 bases sitting between them. The CDR3, as DNA: TGTGCCAGCAGTTACTCCAGGGATTACGGGGAGCTGTTTTTT. Its translation: CASSYSRDYGELFF.

This clone has a single count. The chain recombines TRBV18 with TRBJ2-1; the match to TRBD1 covers 10 bases. Germline CDR1 and CDR2: KGHSH and LQKENI. The J segment lost 6 bases and the V segment lost 2 bases, leaving 7 bases of the junction unmatched. The CDR3 has 16 amino acids. The CDR3 spells CASSPVGTGVSNEQFF. The CDR3, as DNA: TGTGCCAGCTCACCAGTAGGGACAGGGGTATCCAATGAGCAGTTCTTC.

This rearrangement joins TRBV2 to TRBJ1-3; 8 bases are a match to TRBD1. The CDR3 runs to 13 residues. With 10 bases clipped from V and 3 bases from J, the junction kept 5 bases outside the gene matches. Per the germline V gene, CDR1 is SNHLY and CDR2 is FYNNEI. The CDR3 loop is CATQGAIGNTIYF. The CDR3 DNA sequence: TGTGCCACCCAGGGGGCGATTGGAAACACCATATATTTT.

This clone appeared a single time. This chain connects TRBV2 to TRBJ2-2; D gene ambiguous. The CDR3 runs 13 residues. Trimming cost V 5 bases and J 1 base, with 5 bases left between them. Per the germline V gene, CDR1 is SNHLY and CDR2 is FYNNEI. The CDR3: CASSPMNTGELFF. For the CDR3, the DNA is TGTGCCAGCAGTCCTATGAACACCGGGGAGCTGTTTTTT.